Below are 13 T cell receptor beta chains sequenced from a single sample in a study of T cells after yellow fever vaccination. TCRdb used MiXCR to reprocess the 5' RACE reads, holding one entry per CDR3 protein. The table lists about 320,000 distinct CDR3 sequences, approximately 12% of them singletons. The sample in question was CD4+ T cells sorted from PBMCs, obtained 15 days after the yellow fever booster vaccination. Receptors originate from a man between 18 and 29 years old who received the YFV17D yellow fever vaccine.

This clonotype was detected only a few times. This chain connects TRBV6-2 or TRBV6-3 to TRBJ1-5; the D is unclear. Germline V gene data show CDR1 as MNHEY and CDR2 as SVGEGT. The CDR3 is 15 amino acids. The ends were cut back, 0 bases at V and 2 bases at J, with 8 bases in the middle. Here the CDR3 DNA reads TGTGCCAGCAGTTACTCGTTGGGTGGCAATCAGCCCCAGCATTTT. Residues: CASSYSLGGNQPQHF.

This clonotype has just a few counts. CDR3 sequence: CASSYSLNEQFF. The CDR3 bases are TGTGCCAGCAGTTACTCCCTGAATGAGCAGTTCTTC. The chain uses TRBV6-2 or TRBV6-3 and TRBJ2-1; D is ambiguous. Germline CDR1 reads MNHEY; CDR2 reads SVGEGT. CDR3 length: 12 amino acids. V was pared by 0 bases and J by 7 bases, with 4 bases between.

This clonotype was seen at least ten times. The genes are TRBV28 and TRBJ2-4, with D perhaps being TRBD1 or TRBD2 (5 bases each). V lost 5 bases, J lost 0 bases, and 11 bases lay in between. Germline V gives CDR1 MDHEN, CDR2 SYDVKM. The CDR3 is made up of 15 amino acids. The CDR3 spells CASSDGGTAKNIQYF. DNA of the CDR3: TGTGCCAGCAGTGACGGTGGGACAGCCAAAAACATTCAGTACTTC.

This clonotype occurred a few times. V usage is TRBV5-1 and J usage is TRBJ2-2; no definite D call. V lost 4 bases, J lost 2 bases, and 6 bases lay in between. Germline CDR1 and CDR2: SGHRS and YFSETQ. CDR3 length: 13 residues. The CDR3 coding sequence is TGCGCCAGCAGCCCCGGAAACACCGGGGAGCTGTTTTTT. Its translation is CASSPGNTGELFF.

V gene TRBV7-2 combines with J gene TRBJ2-1, with D tentatively TRBD2 (6 bases). In germline, CDR1 is SGHTA, CDR2 FQGNSA. The CDR3 covers 14 residues. V lost 4 bases and J lost 7, with 14 bases in between. The CDR3 DNA sequence: TGTGCCAGCAGCTCGCGGGGCCTAGCTAATGAGCAGTTCTTC. Its protein product is CASSSRGLANEQFF.

The chain is built from TRBV19 and TRBJ2-7; weak D call: TRBD2 (6 bases). There are 16 residues in the CDR3. Germline values: CDR1 LNHDA, CDR2 SQIVND (reference sequence). The ends were cut back, 3 bases at V and 2 bases at J, with 17 bases in the middle. CDR3 coding DNA: TGTGCCAGTAGTATTGGGACTGGGAGTGGGACCTACGAGCAGTACTTC. The encoded protein is CASSIGTGSGTYEQYF. Looking up the rest from reference TRBV19 and TRBJ2-7 gives the full variable domain: DGGITQSPKYLFRKEGQNVTLSCEQNLNHDAMYWYRQDPGQGLRLIYYSQIVNDFQKGDIAEGYSVSREKKESFPLTVTSAQKNPTAFYLCASSIGTGSGTYEQYFGPGTRLTVT.

This clonotype was seen more than once but under ten times. The chain uses TRBV7-9 and TRBJ2-3, with D maybe TRBD2 (7 bases). Germline assignment: CDR1 SEHNR and CDR2 FQNEAQ (reference sequence). Between the trimmed V and J ends, which lost 3 bases and 2 bases, there was a span of 12 bases. The CDR3 consists of 15 residues. DNA of the CDR3: TGTGCCAGCAGCTTTGGGGGGGCCAACACAGATACGCAGTATTTT. The encoded protein is CASSFGGANTDTQYF.

The chain has TRBV20-1 and TRBJ1-2; D unclear. The CDR3 runs to 15 residues. Germline V gives CDR1 DFQATT, CDR2 SNEGSKA (reference sequence). Trimming removed 1 base from V and 0 bases from J, with 12 bases in between. The CDR3 DNA reads TGCAGTGCTAGAGTAGTGAACAGTCCTAACTATGGCTACACCTTC. Its protein is CSARVVNSPNYGYTF.

This clonotype showed up just a few times. This chain joins TRBV19 and TRBJ2-3; D is possibly TRBD1 (6 bases). Germline V gene data show CDR1 as LNHDA and CDR2 as SQIVND (reference sequence). The CDR3 runs 15 residues. V lost 6 bases and J lost 1, with 14 bases in between. The CDR3 protein is CASSARGRGTDTQYF. CDR3 nucleotide sequence: TGTGCCAGTAGCGCCAGGGGTCGGGGCACAGATACGCAGTATTTT.

This chain uses TRBV6-2 or TRBV6-3 with TRBJ1-5; 10 nucleotides line up with TRBD1. The CDR3 has 18 residues. CDR1 and CDR2 (germline): MNHEY, SVGEGT. V gave up 6 bases and J gave up 0 bases; unmatched junction bases: 11. The CDR3 sequence is CASRPTGGSSISNQPQHF. The DNA for the CDR3 is TGTGCCAGCAGGCCGACAGGGGGCTCGTCGATTAGCAATCAGCCCCAGCATTTT.

This clonotype was recorded a few times. The rearrangement uses TRBV19 and TRBJ2-1; tentatively, D is TRBD2 (5 bases). There are 11 residues in the CDR3. Trimming took off 10 bases at V and 7 bases at J, with 11 bases between the two ends. Germline V gives CDR1 LNHDA, CDR2 SQIVND (reference sequence). The CDR3 nucleotides read TGTGCCATCGCGAGAGGGAATGAGCAGTTCTTC. Its translation: CAIARGNEQFF.

This chain joins TRBV7-2 and TRBJ2-6; D gene uncertain. The CDR3 has 16 amino acids. Per the germline V gene, CDR1 is SGHTA and CDR2 is FQGNSA. Trimming took off 1 base at V and 0 bases at J, with 7 bases between the two ends. The CDR3: CASSLGPFSGANVLTF. CDR3 DNA sequence: TGTGCCAGCAGCTTAGGCCCGTTCTCTGGGGCCAACGTCCTGACTTTC.

This clonotype came up a few times. CDR3 DNA: TGCAGTGCTAGTAATTTTGTCGATGAGCAGTTCTTC. Amino acid sequence: CSASNFVDEQFF. The gene calls are TRBV20-1 and TRBJ2-1; D unresolved. This CDR3 has 12 amino acids. Trimming took off 3 bases at V and 8 bases at J, with 11 bases between the two ends. Germline V gives CDR1 DFQATT, CDR2 SNEGSKA (reference sequence).